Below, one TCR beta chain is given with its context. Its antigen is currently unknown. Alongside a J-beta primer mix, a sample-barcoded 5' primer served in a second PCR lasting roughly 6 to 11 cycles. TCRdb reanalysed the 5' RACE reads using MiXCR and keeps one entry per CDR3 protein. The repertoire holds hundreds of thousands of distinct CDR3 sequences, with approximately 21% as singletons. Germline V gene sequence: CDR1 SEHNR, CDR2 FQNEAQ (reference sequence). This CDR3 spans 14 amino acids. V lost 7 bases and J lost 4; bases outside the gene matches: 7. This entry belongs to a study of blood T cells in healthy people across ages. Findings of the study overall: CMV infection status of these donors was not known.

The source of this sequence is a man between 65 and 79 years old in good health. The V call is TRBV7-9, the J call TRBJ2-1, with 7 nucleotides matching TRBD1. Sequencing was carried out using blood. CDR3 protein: CASTGTERYNEQFF. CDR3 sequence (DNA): TGTGCCAGCACTGGGACAGAGAGATACAATGAGCAGTTCTTC.